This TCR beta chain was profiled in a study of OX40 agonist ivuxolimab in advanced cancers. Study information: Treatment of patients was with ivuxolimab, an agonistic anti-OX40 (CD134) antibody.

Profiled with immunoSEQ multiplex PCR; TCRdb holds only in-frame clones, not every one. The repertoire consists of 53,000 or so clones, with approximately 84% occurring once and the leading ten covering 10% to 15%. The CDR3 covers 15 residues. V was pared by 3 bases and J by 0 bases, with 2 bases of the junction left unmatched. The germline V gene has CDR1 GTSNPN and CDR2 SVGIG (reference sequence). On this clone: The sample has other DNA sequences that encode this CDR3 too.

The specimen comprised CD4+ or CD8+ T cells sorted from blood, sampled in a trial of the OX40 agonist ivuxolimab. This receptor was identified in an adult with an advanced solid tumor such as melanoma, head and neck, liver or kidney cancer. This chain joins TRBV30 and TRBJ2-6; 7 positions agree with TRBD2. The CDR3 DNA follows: TGTGCCTGGAGGGGGGGGAGCTCTGGGGCCAACGTCCTGACTTTC. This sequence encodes CAWRGGSSGANVLTF.